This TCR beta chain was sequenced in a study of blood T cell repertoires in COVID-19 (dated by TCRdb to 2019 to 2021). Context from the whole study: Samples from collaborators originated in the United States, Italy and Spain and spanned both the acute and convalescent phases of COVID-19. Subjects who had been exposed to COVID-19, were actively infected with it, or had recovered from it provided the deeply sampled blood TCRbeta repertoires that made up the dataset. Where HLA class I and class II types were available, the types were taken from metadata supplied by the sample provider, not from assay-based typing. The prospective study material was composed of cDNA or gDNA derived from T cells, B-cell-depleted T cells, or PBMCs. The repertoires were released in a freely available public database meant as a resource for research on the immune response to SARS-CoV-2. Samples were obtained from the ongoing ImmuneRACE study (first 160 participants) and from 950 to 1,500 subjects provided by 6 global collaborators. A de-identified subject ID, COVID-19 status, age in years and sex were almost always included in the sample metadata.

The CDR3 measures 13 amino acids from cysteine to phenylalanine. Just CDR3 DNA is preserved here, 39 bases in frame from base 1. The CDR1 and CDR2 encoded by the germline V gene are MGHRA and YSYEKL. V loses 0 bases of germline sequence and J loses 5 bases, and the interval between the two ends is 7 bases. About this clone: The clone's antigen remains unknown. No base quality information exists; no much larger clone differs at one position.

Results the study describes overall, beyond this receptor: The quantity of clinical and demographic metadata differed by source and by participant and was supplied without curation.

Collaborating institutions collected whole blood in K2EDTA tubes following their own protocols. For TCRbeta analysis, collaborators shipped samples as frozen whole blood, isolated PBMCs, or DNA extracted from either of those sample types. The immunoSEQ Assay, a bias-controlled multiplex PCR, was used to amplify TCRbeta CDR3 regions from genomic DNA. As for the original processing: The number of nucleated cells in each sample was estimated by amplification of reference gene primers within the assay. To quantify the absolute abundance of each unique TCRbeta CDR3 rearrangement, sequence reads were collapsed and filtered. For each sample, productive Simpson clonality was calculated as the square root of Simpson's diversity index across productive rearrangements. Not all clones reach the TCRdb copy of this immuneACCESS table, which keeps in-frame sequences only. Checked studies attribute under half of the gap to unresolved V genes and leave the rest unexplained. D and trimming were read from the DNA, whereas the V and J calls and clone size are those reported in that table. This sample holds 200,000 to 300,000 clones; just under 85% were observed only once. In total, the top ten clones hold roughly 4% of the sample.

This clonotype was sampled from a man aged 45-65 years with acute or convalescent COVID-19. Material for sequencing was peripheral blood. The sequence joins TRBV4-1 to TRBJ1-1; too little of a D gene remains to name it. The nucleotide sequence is TGCGCCAGCAGCCAAGATGCGAGGACTGAAGCTTTCTTT. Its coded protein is CASSQDARTEAFF.